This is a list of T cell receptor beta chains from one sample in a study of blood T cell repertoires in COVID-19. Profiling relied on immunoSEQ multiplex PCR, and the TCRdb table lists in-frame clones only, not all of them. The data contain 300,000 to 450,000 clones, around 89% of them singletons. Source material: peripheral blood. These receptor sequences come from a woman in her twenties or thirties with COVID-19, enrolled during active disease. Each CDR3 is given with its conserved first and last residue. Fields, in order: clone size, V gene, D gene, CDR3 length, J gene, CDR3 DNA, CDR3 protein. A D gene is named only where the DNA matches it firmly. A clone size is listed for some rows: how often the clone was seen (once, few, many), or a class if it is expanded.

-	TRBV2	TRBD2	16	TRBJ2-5	TGTGCCAGCAGTCCTGGACTAGCGGGGGGGCGAGAGACCCAGTACTTC	CASSPGLAGGRETQYF
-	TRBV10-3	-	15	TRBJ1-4	TGTGCCATCAGTGAGTCTCAGGGGATTAATGAAAAACTGTTTTTT	CAISESQGINEKLFF
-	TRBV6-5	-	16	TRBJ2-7	TGTGCCAGCAGTTACTCGGCATTCGGGGGAGACTACGAGCAGTACTTC	CASSYSAFGGDYEQYF
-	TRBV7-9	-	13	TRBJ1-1	TGTGCCAGCAGTCAAGGAGTGAACACTGAAGCTTTCTTT	CASSQGVNTEAFF
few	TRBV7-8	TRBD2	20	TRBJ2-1	TGTGCCAGCAGCTCTACCTTCGGGACTAGCCGGAGCTTAGTTGGTGATGAGCAGTTCTTC	CASSSTFGTSRSLVGDEQFF
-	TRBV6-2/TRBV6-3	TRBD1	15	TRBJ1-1	TGTGCCAGCAGTTATCCAGGACAGGGGAGCTTTGAAGCTTTCTTT	CASSYPGQGSFEAFF
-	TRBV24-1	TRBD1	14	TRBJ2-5	TGTGCCACCGGGGACAGTGGATTCCAAGAGACCCAGTACTTC	CATGDSGFQETQYF
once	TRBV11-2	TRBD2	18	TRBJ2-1	TGTGCCAGCAGCTTAATCCGGCGGACGGGAGGTACATACAATGAGCAGTTCTTC	CASSLIRRTGGTYNEQFF
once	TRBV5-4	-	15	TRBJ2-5	TGTGCCAGCAGCCAGTGGGCTAGCGTCCAAGAGACCCAGTACTTC	CASSQWASVQETQYF
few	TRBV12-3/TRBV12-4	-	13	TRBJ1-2	TGTGCCAGCAGTTTGGGCGCAGGGTATGGCTACACCTTC	CASSLGAGYGYTF
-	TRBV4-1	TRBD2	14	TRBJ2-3	TGCGCCAGCAGCCAAACTGGGACTAGCGATACGCAGTATTTT	CASSQTGTSDTQYF
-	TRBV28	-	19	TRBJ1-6	TGTGCCAGCAGTCCCAGACCGACACCCGCGGGAGGTTTGAATTCACCCCTCCACTTT	CASSPRPTPAGGLNSPLHF